These 14 T cell receptor beta chains were all obtained from the same sample, sequenced in a study of identical twins. TCRdb re-called the 5' RACE reads through MiXCR, storing one row per CDR3 protein. This table holds roughly 690,000 distinct CDR3 sequences, around 6% found once. Sequencing was carried out using naive T cells sorted from blood. The receptor source for this set is a man between 18 and 35 years old in good health.

This clonotype was seen ten or more times. The CDR3 bases are TGTGCCAGCAGCCTCGTTAGGGATCAGCCCCAGCATTTT. This gives the protein CASSLVRDQPQHF. This rearrangement joins TRBV6-1 to TRBJ1-5; D is unresolved. This CDR3 comprises 13 residues. Germline CDR1 and CDR2: MNHNS and SASEGT. V lost 6 bases and J lost 5, with 11 bases in between.

This clonotype was seen a handful of times. This chain connects TRBV5-1 to TRBJ1-4; D unclear. V was trimmed by 4 bases and J by 8 bases, leaving 21 bases between them. This CDR3 has 16 residues. Germline CDR1 is SGHRS and CDR2 is YFSETQ. This CDR3 reads CASSHTNGPNREKLFF. As DNA, the CDR3 is TGCGCCAGCAGCCACACCAACGGGCCCAACCGGGAAAAACTGTTTTTT.

In this sample, this clonotype turned up a few times. The V call is TRBV3-1, the J call TRBJ2-1, with TRBD2 matching 7 bases. V shed 1 base, J shed 7 bases, and the junction held 13 bases outside the gene matches. The CDR3 runs 17 residues. Germline-derived CDR1 and CDR2 are LGHDT and YNNKEL (reference sequence). CDR3 DNA sequence: TGTGCCAGCAGCCAAGGGGCGGGAGTTGGCCTGTTGAATGAGCAGTTCTTC. Translation gives CASSQGAGVGLLNEQFF.

The rearrangement joins TRBV20-1 to TRBJ2-5, with TRBD1 as a possible D gene (6 bases). CDR3 size: 13 residues. V lost 3 bases to trimming and J lost 3 bases, with 11 bases between them. Germline V gene data show CDR1 as DFQATT and CDR2 as SNEGSKA (reference sequence). For the CDR3, the DNA is TGCAGTGCTAGTTTGTGGACAGAAGAGACCCAGTACTTC. It specifies CSASLWTEETQYF.

This chain uses TRBV5-1 with TRBJ2-7, with 8 bases matching TRBD1. The length of the CDR3 is 15 residues. J gave up 2 bases and V 4 bases, and 8 bases lay outside the gene matches. CDR1 and CDR2 (germline): SGHRS, YFSETQ. Here the CDR3 reads CASSASTGEPYEQYF. CDR3 bases: TGCGCCAGCAGCGCGTCGACAGGGGAACCCTACGAGCAGTACTTC.

The chain recombines TRBV30 with TRBJ2-2; no clear D gene. The ends were cut back, 3 bases at V and 5 bases at J, with 13 bases in the middle. CDR1 GTSNPN and CDR2 SVGIG come from the germline V gene (reference sequence). CDR3 size: 14 residues. CDR3 in amino acids: CAWSGAQRTGELFF. CDR3 coding DNA: TGTGCCTGGAGCGGCGCTCAGAGGACCGGGGAGCTGTTTTTT.

This clonotype was recorded many times. CDR3 bases: TGTGCCTGGACCCGCCTGGCGGGAATGCGGAATGAGCAGTTCTTC. Protein: CAWTRLAGMRNEQFF. V and J are TRBV30 and TRBJ2-1; weak D call: TRBD2 (6 bases). Trimming took 4 bases from V and 7 from J, leaving 20 bases between them. Germline lookup yields CDR1 GTSNPN and CDR2 SVGIG (reference sequence). The CDR3 runs to 15 residues. The entire variable domain, with the rest obtained from reference TRBV30 and TRBJ2-1, is as follows: SQTIHQWPATLVQPVGSPLSLECTVEGTSNPNLYWYRQAAGRGLQLLFYSVGIGQISSEVPQNLSASRPQDRQFILSSKKLLLSDSGFYLCAWTRLAGMRNEQFFGPGTRLTVL.

The table lists this clonotype with a few counts. The rearrangement uses TRBV4-3 and TRBJ2-3; D may be TRBD1 (5 bases). The CDR3 runs to 17 residues. The germline V gene has CDR1 LGHNA and CDR2 YSLEER. V lost 1 base and J 4 bases, leaving 18 bases between the germline ends. The CDR3 spells CASSQGGAGSGPDTQYF. The CDR3 DNA is TGCGCCAGCAGCCAAGGGGGCGCTGGGTCGGGCCCAGATACGCAGTATTTT.

This clonotype was counted ten times or more. V usage is TRBV11-3 and J usage is TRBJ1-4; D not resolved. Trimming removed 4 bases at V and 1 base at J, with 7 bases between. The CDR3 runs 14 residues. The V gene's germline CDR1 is SGHNT and CDR2 YENEEA. Written as DNA, the CDR3 is TGTGCCAGCAGCTCCAGAGGAACTAATGAAAAACTGTTTTTT. It is translated as CASSSRGTNEKLFF.

This clonotype has at least ten counts. The J gene is TRBJ2-7, the V gene TRBV5-6; no definite D call. Trimming shortened V by 3 bases and J by 5 bases, and 15 bases separated the two germline ends. The germline CDR1 and CDR2 sequences are SGHDT and YYEEEE. CDR3 length: 14 amino acids. CDR3 amino acids: CASSYPGKLHEQYF. The CDR3 nucleotides are TGTGCCAGCAGCTACCCCGGAAAACTCCACGAGCAGTACTTC. Combining the CDR3 with reference TRBV5-6 and TRBJ2-7 gives the whole variable domain DAGVTQSPTHLIKTRGQQVTLRCSPKSGHDTVSWYQQALGQGPQFIFQYYEEEERQRGNFPDRFSGHQFPNYSSELNVNALLLGDSALYLCASSYPGKLHEQYFGPGTRLTVT.

This rearrangement joins TRBV4-1 to TRBJ1-1; D remains unclear. From germline, CDR1 is MGHRA and CDR2 YSYEKL. Trimming shortened V by 4 bases and J by 1 base, and 13 bases separated the two germline ends. This CDR3 is 15 amino acids long. CDR3 protein: CASSPSTGKNTEAFF. The DNA for the CDR3 is TGCGCCAGCAGCCCGTCGACGGGAAAGAACACTGAAGCTTTCTTT.

The V and J genes are TRBV11-2 and TRBJ2-3; D possibly uses TRBD1 or TRBD2 (5 bases each). Trimming cost V 5 bases and J 0 bases, with 15 bases left between them. This CDR3 is built from 16 residues. Looked up from germline, CDR1 is SGHAT and CDR2 is FQNNGV. The CDR3 region has the DNA TGTGCCAGCAGCCGGGCCGGGACGGAAAGCACAGATACGCAGTATTTT. This sequence encodes CASSRAGTESTDTQYF.

At least ten counts were recorded for this clonotype. The V gene is TRBV5-6, the J gene TRBJ1-1; 7 bases match TRBD1. This CDR3 spans 16 amino acids. CDR1 SGHDT and CDR2 YYEEEE come from the germline V gene. The trim removed 0 bases at V and 11 bases at J, leaving 16 bases unmatched. CDR3 amino acids: CASSLGQGAAGVKAFF. The CDR3 coding sequence is TGTGCCAGCAGCTTGGGACAGGGCGCGGCTGGGGTCAAGGCTTTCTTT.

V is TRBV6-2 or TRBV6-3 and J is TRBJ2-1; D is perhaps TRBD2 (6 bases). Germline V CDR1 and CDR2: MNHEY, SVGEGT. V shed 0 bases and J shed 2 bases, with 11 bases lying between them. CDR3 length: 16 residues. CDR3 amino acids: CASSYSGGWAYNEQFF. CDR3 nucleotide sequence: TGTGCCAGCAGTTACTCGGGAGGCTGGGCCTACAATGAGCAGTTCTTC.